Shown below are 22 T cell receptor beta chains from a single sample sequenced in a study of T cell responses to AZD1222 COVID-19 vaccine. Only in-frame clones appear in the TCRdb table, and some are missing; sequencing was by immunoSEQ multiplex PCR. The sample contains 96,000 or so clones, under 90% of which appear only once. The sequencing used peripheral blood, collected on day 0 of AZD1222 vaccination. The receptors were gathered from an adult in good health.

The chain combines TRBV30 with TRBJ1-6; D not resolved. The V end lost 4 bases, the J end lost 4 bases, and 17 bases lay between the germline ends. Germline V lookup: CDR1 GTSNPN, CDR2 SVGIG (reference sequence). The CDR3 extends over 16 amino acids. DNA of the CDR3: TGTGCCTGGATTTACCCAGGTCGCTCGTATAATTCACCCCTCCACTTT. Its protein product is CAWIYPGRSYNSPLHF.

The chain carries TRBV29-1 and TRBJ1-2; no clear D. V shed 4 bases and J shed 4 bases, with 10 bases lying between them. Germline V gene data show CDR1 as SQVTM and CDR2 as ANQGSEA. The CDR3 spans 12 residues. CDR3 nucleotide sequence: TGCAGCGTTGGGACGGCTTCCTATGGCTACACCTTC. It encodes CSVGTASYGYTF.

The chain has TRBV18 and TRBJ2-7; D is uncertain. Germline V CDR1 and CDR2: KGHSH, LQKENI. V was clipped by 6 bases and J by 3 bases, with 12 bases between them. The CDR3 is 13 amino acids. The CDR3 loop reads CASSAQRDYEQYF. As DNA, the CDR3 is TGTGCCAGCTCCGCCCAACGAGACTACGAGCAGTACTTC.

CDR3 in amino acids: CASSLSPGTGETELFF. CDR3 sequence (DNA): TGTGCCAGCAGTTTATCGCCGGGGACAGGGGAGACGGAACTGTTTTTT. V usage is TRBV27 and J usage is TRBJ1-4; 10 bases fit TRBD1. The V gene end was trimmed by 0 bases and the J gene end by 12 bases; junction bases not matched to a gene: 10. The CDR3 sequence is 16 residues long. The V gene's germline CDR1 is MNHEY and CDR2 SMNVEV (reference sequence).

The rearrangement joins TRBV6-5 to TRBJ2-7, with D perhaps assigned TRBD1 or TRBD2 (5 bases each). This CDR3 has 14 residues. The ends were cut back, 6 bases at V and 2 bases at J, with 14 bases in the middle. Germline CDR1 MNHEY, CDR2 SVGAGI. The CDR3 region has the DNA TGTGCCAGCAGGCAAAGGGGAGTAACCTACGAGCAGTACTTC. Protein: CASRQRGVTYEQYF.

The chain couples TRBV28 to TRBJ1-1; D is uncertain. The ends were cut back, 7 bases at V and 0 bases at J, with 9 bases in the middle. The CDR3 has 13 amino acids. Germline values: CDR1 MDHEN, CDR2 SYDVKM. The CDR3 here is CASTGVMNTEAFF. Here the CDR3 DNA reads TGTGCCAGCACCGGGGTGATGAACACTGAAGCTTTCTTT.

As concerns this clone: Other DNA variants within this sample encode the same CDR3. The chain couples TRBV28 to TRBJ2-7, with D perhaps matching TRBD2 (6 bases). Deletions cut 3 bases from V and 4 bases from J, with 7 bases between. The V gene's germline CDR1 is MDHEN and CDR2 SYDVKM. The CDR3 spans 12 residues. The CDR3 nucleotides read TGTGCCAGCAGTTTGGGGGGTTACGAGCAGTACTTC. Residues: CASSLGGYEQYF. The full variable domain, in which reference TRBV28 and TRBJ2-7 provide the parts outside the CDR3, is DVKVTQSSRYLVKRTGEKVFLECVQDMDHENMFWYRQDPGLGLRLIYFSYDVKMKEKGDIPEGYSVSREKKERFSLILESASTNQTSMYLCASSLGGYEQYFGPGTRLTVT.

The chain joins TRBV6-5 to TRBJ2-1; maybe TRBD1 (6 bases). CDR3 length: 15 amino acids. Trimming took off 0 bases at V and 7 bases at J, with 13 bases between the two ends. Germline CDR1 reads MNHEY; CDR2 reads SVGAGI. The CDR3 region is CASSYSVQGTNEQFF. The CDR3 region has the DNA TGTGCCAGCAGTTACTCGGTACAGGGTACGAATGAGCAGTTCTTC.

The CDR3 loop is CASSLVGRGTEAFF. The CDR3, as DNA: TGTGCCAGCAGTTTGGTAGGGAGGGGCACTGAAGCTTTCTTT. The chain links TRBV28 to TRBJ1-1; possible D gene TRBD1, 5 bases. Trimming took off 3 bases at V and 4 bases at J, with 12 bases between the two ends. Germline V gene data show CDR1 as MDHEN and CDR2 as SYDVKM. This CDR3 is 14 amino acids long.

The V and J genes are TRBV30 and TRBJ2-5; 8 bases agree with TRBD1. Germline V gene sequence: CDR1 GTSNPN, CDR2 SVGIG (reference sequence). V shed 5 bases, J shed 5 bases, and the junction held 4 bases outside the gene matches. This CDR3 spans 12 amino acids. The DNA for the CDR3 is TGTGCCTGGGACAGGGGCGGGGAGACCCAGTACTTC. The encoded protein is CAWDRGGETQYF.

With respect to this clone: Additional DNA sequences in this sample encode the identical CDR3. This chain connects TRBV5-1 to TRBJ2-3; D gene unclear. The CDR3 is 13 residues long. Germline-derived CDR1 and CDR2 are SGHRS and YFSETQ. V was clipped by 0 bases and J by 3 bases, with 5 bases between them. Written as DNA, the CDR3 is TGCGCCAGCAGCTTGGACAAGACAGATACGCAGTATTTT. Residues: CASSLDKTDTQYF.

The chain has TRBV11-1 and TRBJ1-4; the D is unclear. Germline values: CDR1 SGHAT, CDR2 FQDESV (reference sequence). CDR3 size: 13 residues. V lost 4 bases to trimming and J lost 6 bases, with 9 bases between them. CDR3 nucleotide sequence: TGTGCCAGCAGCTCCGGCTGGGATGAAAAACTGTTTTTT. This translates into CASSSGWDEKLFF.

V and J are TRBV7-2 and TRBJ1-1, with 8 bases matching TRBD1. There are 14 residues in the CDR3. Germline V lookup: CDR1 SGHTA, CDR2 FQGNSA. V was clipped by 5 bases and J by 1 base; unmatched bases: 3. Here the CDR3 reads CASSTRGQNTEAFF. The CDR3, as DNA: TGTGCCAGCAGCACCAGGGGGCAGAACACTGAAGCTTTCTTT.

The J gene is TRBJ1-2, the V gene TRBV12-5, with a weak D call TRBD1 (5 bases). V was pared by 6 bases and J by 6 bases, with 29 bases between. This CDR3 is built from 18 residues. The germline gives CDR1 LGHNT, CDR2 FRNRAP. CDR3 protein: CASGLAGAGRFVENGYTF. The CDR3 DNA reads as TGTGCTAGTGGCCTGGCCGGGGCAGGACGCTTCGTGGAGAATGGCTACACCTTC.

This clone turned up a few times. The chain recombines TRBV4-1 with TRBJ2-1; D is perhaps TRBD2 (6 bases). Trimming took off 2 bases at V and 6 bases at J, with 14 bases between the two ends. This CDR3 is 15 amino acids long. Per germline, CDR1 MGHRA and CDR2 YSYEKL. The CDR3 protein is CASSQLGLGGNEQFF. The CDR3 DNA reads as TGCGCCAGCAGCCAATTGGGACTGGGCGGCAATGAGCAGTTCTTC.

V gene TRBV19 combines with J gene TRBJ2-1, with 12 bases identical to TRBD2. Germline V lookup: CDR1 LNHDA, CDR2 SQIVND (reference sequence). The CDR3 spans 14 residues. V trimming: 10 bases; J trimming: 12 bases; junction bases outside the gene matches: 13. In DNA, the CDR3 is TGTGCCACCCGACTAGCGGGAGTGGCTGGGGTGCAGTTCTTC. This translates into CATRLAGVAGVQFF.

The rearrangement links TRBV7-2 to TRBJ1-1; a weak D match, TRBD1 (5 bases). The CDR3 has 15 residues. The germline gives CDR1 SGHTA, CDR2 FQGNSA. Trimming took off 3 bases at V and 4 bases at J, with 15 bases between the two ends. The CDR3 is CASSFPAGGSTEAFF. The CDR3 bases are TGTGCCAGCAGCTTCCCCGCCGGGGGAAGCACTGAAGCTTTCTTT. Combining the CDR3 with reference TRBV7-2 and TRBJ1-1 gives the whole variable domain GAGVSQSPSNKVTEKGKDVELRCDPISGHTALYWYRQSLGQGLEFLIYFQGNSAPDKSGLPSDRFSAERTGGSVSTLTIQRTQQEDSAVYLCASSFPAGGSTEAFFGQGTRLTVV.

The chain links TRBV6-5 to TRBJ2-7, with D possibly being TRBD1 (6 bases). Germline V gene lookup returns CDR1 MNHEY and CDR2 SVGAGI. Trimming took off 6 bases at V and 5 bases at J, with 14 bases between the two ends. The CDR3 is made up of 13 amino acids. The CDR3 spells CASSYRVTHEQYF. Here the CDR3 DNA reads TGTGCCAGCAGCTACAGGGTAACCCACGAGCAGTACTTC.

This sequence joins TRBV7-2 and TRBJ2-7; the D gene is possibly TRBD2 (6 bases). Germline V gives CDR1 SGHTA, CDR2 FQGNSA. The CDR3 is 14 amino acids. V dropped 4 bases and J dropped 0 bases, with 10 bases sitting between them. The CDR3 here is CASSSDYRSYEQYF. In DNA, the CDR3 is TGTGCCAGCAGCTCGGACTACCGCTCCTACGAGCAGTACTTC.

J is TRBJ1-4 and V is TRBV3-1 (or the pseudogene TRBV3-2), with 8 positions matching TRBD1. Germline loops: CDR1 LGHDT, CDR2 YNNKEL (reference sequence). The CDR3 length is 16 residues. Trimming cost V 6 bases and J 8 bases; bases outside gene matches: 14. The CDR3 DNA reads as TGTGCCAGCAGTCTTCGCCGTCACAGGGGGTTGGAAAAACTGTTTTTT. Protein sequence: CASSLRRHRGLEKLFF.

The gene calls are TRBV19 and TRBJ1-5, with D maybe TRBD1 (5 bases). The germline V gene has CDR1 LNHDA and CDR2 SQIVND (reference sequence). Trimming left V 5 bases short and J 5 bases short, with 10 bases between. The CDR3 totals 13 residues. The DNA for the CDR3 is TGTGCCAGTAGTGTCAGGGTTTATCAGCCCCAGCATTTT. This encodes CASSVRVYQPQHF.

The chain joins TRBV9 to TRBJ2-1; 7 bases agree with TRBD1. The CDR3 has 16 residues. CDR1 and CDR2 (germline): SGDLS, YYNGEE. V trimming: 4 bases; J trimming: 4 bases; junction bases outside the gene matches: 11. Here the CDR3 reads CASSPSPGQPYNEQFF. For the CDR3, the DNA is TGTGCCAGCAGCCCCTCCCCGGGACAGCCTTACAATGAGCAGTTCTTC.